These 29 T cell receptor beta chains came from one sample sequenced in a study of cytomegalovirus exposure and HLA in healthy donors. PCR amplification relied on 60 Vbeta primers (plus 13 Jbeta primers). Measured with immunoSEQ multiplex PCR; TCRdb has only the in-frame clones, and not every one. The sample has 50,000 to 65,000 clones, approximately 77% seen once. Sequenced input: PBMCs. These receptor sequences come from a woman aged 18-30 years in good health and CMV-seronegative.

V gene TRBV28 combines with J gene TRBJ2-5; 10 nucleotides align to TRBD1. The J call could be wrong; TRBJ2-7 is a better fit for the DNA end. Germline CDR1 reads MDHEN; CDR2 reads SYDVKM. CDR3 length: 15 amino acids. This CDR3 reads CASGRSDRGPHEQYF. The CDR3 nucleotides read TGTGCCAGCGGCCGGTCTGACAGGGGGCCCCACGAGCAGTACTTC.

The rearrangement joins TRBV28 to TRBJ1-2, with a possible D match to TRBD1 (6 bases). Germline CDR1 MDHEN, CDR2 SYDVKM. Trimming removed 7 bases from V and 4 bases from J, with 13 bases in between. The CDR3 spans 13 residues. The CDR3 loop reads CASNWGRGYGYTF. CDR3 DNA: TGTGCCAGCAATTGGGGGCGCGGCTATGGCTACACCTTC.

The genes are TRBV21-1 and TRBJ1-1. TRBV21-1 is termed a pseudogene. This CDR3 has 19 amino acids. The CDR3 DNA reads TGTGCCAGCAGCAAAAAAGGGAAGGGGGAGCGGGGCGGGAACACTGAAGCTTTCTTT. This codes for CASSKKGKGERGGNTEAFF.

This chain connects TRBV7-6 to TRBJ1-1, with TRBD1 matching over 9 bases. Germline loops: CDR1 SGHVS, CDR2 FNYEAQ. The V segment lost 2 bases and the J segment 7 bases; nucleotides outside the gene matches: 5. CDR3 length: 14 residues. The CDR3 region is CASSLTQGAGEAFF. In DNA form, the CDR3 reads TGTGCCAGCAGCTTAACACAGGGGGCCGGTGAAGCTTTCTTT.

The chain joins TRBV28 to TRBJ1-2; a possible D gene is TRBD1 (6 bases). CDR1 is MDHEN, CDR2 SYDVKM, per germline. This CDR3 has 18 amino acids. V lost 1 base and J lost 8, with 26 bases in between. CDR3 sequence (DNA): TGTGCCAGCAGTTTATTTTCAAGTATGGGGGCAGGGAAGGGAGGCTACACCTTC. Protein product: CASSLFSSMGAGKGGYTF.

This rearrangement joins TRBV5-1 to TRBJ1-6; tentative D call: TRBD1 (5 bases). The V end was cut by 1 base, the J end by 8 bases, with 13 bases between. Germline-derived CDR1 and CDR2 are SGHRS and YFSETQ. The CDR3 covers 15 residues. This chain's CDR3 is CASSLRGDWDSPLHF. Written as DNA, the CDR3 is TGCGCCAGCAGCTTGCGGGGGGATTGGGATTCACCCCTCCACTTT.

The rearrangement joins TRBV10-1 to TRBJ2-1; D gene unclear. CDR3 length: 13 residues. The V gene's germline CDR1 is WNHNN and CDR2 SYGVQD (reference sequence). The V gene lost 4 bases and the J gene lost 10 bases, with 14 bases spanning the gap. In DNA form, the CDR3 reads TGCGCCAGCAGTGTCAGCGCCCGAGGAGAGCAGTTCTTC. This translates into CASSVSARGEQFF.

The CDR3 nucleotides read TGCAGCGTTGACGGGGACACCTTC. It is translated as CSVDGDTF. V and J are TRBV29-1 and TRBJ1-2; D is unclear. The ends were cut back, 3 bases at V and 12 bases at J, with 5 bases in the middle. The CDR3 loop spans 8 amino acids. Germline assignment: CDR1 SQVTM and CDR2 ANQGSEA.

This clone was found a few times. The CDR3 protein is CASSELRFSGELFF. CDR3 DNA sequence: TGTGCCAGCAGTGAACTTCGGTTTTCCGGGGAGCTGTTTTTT. The V call is TRBV2, the J call TRBJ2-2; D call uncertain. Trimming stripped 2 bases from V and 6 bases from J, with 10 bases between. This CDR3 contains 14 residues. The germline V gene has CDR1 SNHLY and CDR2 FYNNEI.

The rearrangement joins TRBV18 to TRBJ1-4, with 7 bases fitting TRBD1. The length of the CDR3 is 14 residues. The V segment lost 6 bases and the J segment 4 bases; nucleotides outside the gene matches: 5. Looked up from germline, CDR1 is KGHSH and CDR2 is LQKENI. The CDR3 sequence: CASSVDRLNEKLFF. Here the CDR3 DNA reads TGTGCCAGCTCGGTGGACAGGCTTAATGAAAAACTGTTTTTT.

The CDR3 DNA follows: TGCAGCGTCCCCGGAGGACAAGAGACCCAGTACTTC. Protein: CSVPGGQETQYF. The rearrangement joins TRBV29-1 to TRBJ2-5; weak D call: TRBD2 (5 bases). The CDR3 consists of 12 residues. The V gene lost 6 bases and the J gene lost 2 bases, with 10 bases spanning the gap. Germline V CDR1 and CDR2: SQVTM, ANQGSEA.

The rearrangement links TRBV6-1 to TRBJ2-1; no definite D call. This CDR3 has 15 amino acids. CDR1 is MNHNS, CDR2 SASEGT, per germline. Trimming cost V 1 base and J 0 bases, with 7 bases left between them. The CDR3 reads CASSEELSSYNEQFF. The CDR3 DNA reads as TGTGCCAGCAGTGAAGAACTGAGCTCCTACAATGAGCAGTTCTTC.

The V gene is TRBV7-9, the J gene TRBJ2-3; no firm D call. This CDR3 region has 12 residues. Germline V gene data show CDR1 as SEHNR and CDR2 as FQNEAQ (reference sequence). Trimming took 1 base from V and 9 from J, leaving 8 bases between them. CDR3 residues: CASSLGRSTQYF. In nucleotides, the CDR3 is TGTGCCAGCAGCTTAGGGAGAAGCACGCAGTATTTT.

CDR3 bases: TGTGCCATCAGCTCCGCTTCCGCGGGAGGGTCCTACGAGCAGTACTTC. Its protein product is CAISSASAGGSYEQYF. The chain combines TRBV10-3 with TRBJ2-7; 9 bases fit TRBD2. CDR1 ENHRY and CDR2 SYGVKD come from the germline V gene. Losses at the gene ends were 6 bases for V and 1 base for J; bases not matched to a gene: 10. The CDR3 runs 16 residues.

The CDR3 is CASSLVGRGPYEQYF. CDR3 nucleotides: TGTGCCAGCAGCTTAGTTGGCAGGGGGCCCTACGAGCAGTACTTC. V and J are TRBV7-8 and TRBJ2-7, with 8 nucleotides matching TRBD1. CDR3 length: 15 residues. From germline, CDR1 is SGHVS and CDR2 FQNEAQ. Trimming at V came to 1 base and at J to 2 bases, leaving 4 bases not matched to a gene.

The sample holds one count of this clone. The chain has TRBV28 and TRBJ1-1, with D hard to call. Between the trimmed V and J ends, which lost 7 bases and 0 bases, there was a span of 15 bases. The CDR3 is 15 residues long. In germline, CDR1 is MDHEN, CDR2 SYDVKM. CDR3 in DNA: TGTGCCAGCACCACCATTAAGTCTATGAACACTGAAGCTTTCTTT. This codes for CASTTIKSMNTEAFF. Combining the CDR3 with reference TRBV28 and TRBJ1-1 gives the whole variable domain DVKVTQSSRYLVKRTGEKVFLECVQDMDHENMFWYRQDPGLGLRLIYFSYDVKMKEKGDIPEGYSVSREKKERFSLILESASTNQTSMYLCASTTIKSMNTEAFFGQGTRLTVV.

This clone was detected a few times. The chain joins TRBV9 to TRBJ2-1, with TRBD1 matching over 7 bases. The CDR3 loop spans 16 amino acids. After removal of 5 bases from V and 8 bases from J, the junction contained 16 bases not matched to a gene. From germline, CDR1 is SGDLS and CDR2 YYNGEE. CDR3 in DNA: TGTGCCAGCAGTGTAACCCGGACAGGCCTAGGGGATGAGCAGTTCTTC. Encoded protein: CASSVTRTGLGDEQFF.

In regard to this clone: Different DNA sequences within this sample yield the same CDR3. V is TRBV4-1 and J is TRBJ2-1; 11 nucleotides align to TRBD1. This CDR3 spans 15 amino acids. V lost 3 bases and J lost 2; bases outside the gene matches: 0. Germline V CDR1 and CDR2: MGHRA, YSYEKL. CDR3 residues: CASSQGQGAYNEQFF. CDR3 nucleotide sequence: TGCGCCAGCAGCCAGGGACAGGGGGCCTACAATGAGCAGTTCTTC.

The chain joins TRBV6-5 to TRBJ1-1; 11 bases fit TRBD1. The CDR3 is made up of 14 amino acids. Germline-derived CDR1 and CDR2 are MNHEY and SVGAGI. Unmatched junction bases numbered 0, after V lost 4 bases and J lost 2 bases. CDR3 sequence reads: CASSWTGGNTEAFF. As DNA, the CDR3 is TGTGCCAGCAGTTGGACAGGGGGCAACACTGAAGCTTTCTTT.

This sequence joins TRBV7-9 and TRBJ1-2; D is unresolved. V lost 4 bases, J lost 6 bases, and 12 bases lay in between. The CDR3 length is 13 residues. The V gene's germline CDR1 is SEHNR and CDR2 FQNEAQ (reference sequence). The CDR3 DNA follows: TGTGCCAGCAGCTCACACAGCGGGGATGGCTACACCTTC. This encodes CASSSHSGDGYTF.

V gene TRBV7-2 combines with J gene TRBJ1-2, with 7 bases lining up with TRBD1. J was trimmed by 8 bases and V by 4 bases; bases with no gene match: 7. Per the germline V gene, CDR1 is SGHTA and CDR2 is FQGNSA. The CDR3 loop spans 13 amino acids. In DNA form, the CDR3 reads TGTGCCAGCAGCTCCGTGGACAGGAGCGGCTACACCTTC. Translated, it gives CASSSVDRSGYTF.

The rearrangement joins TRBV9 to TRBJ1-3; D remains ambiguous. CDR3 length equals 15 residues. CDR1 is SGDLS, CDR2 YYNGEE, per germline. Deletions cut 0 bases from V and 4 bases from J, with 11 bases between. The CDR3 region has the DNA TGTGCCAGCAGCGTAGGATCGGGAACCGGAAACACCATATATTTT. Translating gives CASSVGSGTGNTIYF.

The chain combines TRBV27 with TRBJ1-1; 8 bases line up with TRBD1. V dropped 6 bases and J dropped 4; count of bases not matched to a gene: 13. Germline CDR1 and CDR2: MNHEY and SMNVEV (reference sequence). The CDR3 loop spans 16 amino acids. The CDR3 region is CASSPLNTGGSTEAFF. For the CDR3, the DNA is TGTGCCAGCAGCCCCCTTAATACAGGGGGGAGCACTGAAGCTTTCTTT.

This chain uses TRBV28 with TRBJ1-2, with D possibly TRBD1 on 6 matching bases. The CDR3 covers 14 residues. CDR1 MDHEN and CDR2 SYDVKM come from the germline V gene. V shed 7 bases and J shed 5 bases, with 17 bases lying between them. CDR3 loop: CASTPGEGGYGYTF. DNA for the CDR3: TGTGCCAGCACTCCAGGAGAGGGGGGGTATGGCTACACCTTC.

The J gene is TRBJ2-3, the V gene TRBV19, with D unclear. V lost 1 base and J lost 6, with 20 bases in between. CDR1 and CDR2 from the germline V gene are LNHDA and SQIVND (reference sequence). This CDR3 is built from 17 residues. CDR3 loop: CASSIGTRLVEFDTQYF. Here the CDR3 DNA reads TGTGCCAGTAGTATAGGAACCCGGCTAGTAGAGTTCGATACGCAGTATTTT.

The chain is built from TRBV9 and TRBJ1-6, with D perhaps matching TRBD1 (5 bases). V was shortened by 3 bases and J by 7 bases, with 14 bases between the two germline ends. Germline-derived CDR1 and CDR2 are SGDLS and YYNGEE. The length of the CDR3 is 15 residues. The CDR3: CASSAGGGVNSPLHF. DNA of the CDR3: TGTGCCAGCAGCGCGGGGGGGGGAGTGAATTCACCCCTCCACTTT.

This chain joins TRBV7-6 and TRBJ2-3; 14 positions match TRBD2. The CDR3 covers 20 residues. Per germline, CDR1 SGHVS and CDR2 FNYEAQ. With 5 bases clipped from V and 2 bases from J, the junction kept 15 bases outside the gene matches. The CDR3 loop reads CASSPPGLAGVGGTTDTQYF. The CDR3, as DNA: TGTGCCAGCAGCCCCCCGGGACTAGCGGGAGTAGGGGGAACCACAGATACGCAGTATTTT. Variable domain in full (rest from reference TRBV7-6 and TRBJ2-3): GAGVSQSPRYKVTKRGQDVALRCDPISGHVSLYWYRQALGQGPEFLTYFNYEAQQDKSGLPNDRFSAERPEGSISTLTIQRTEQRDSAMYRCASSPPGLAGVGGTTDTQYFGPGTRLTVL.

This chain links TRBV23-1 with TRBJ2-1; TRBD2 agrees at 10 bases. TRBV23-1 is flagged as an ORF with uncertain function. V dropped 4 bases and J dropped 4; count of bases not matched to a gene: 4. This CDR3 comprises 15 residues. CDR3 DNA sequence: TGCGCCAGCAGTCCTACGGGACTAGCGTACAATGAGCAGTTCTTC. It encodes CASSPTGLAYNEQFF.

The chain couples TRBV29-1 to TRBJ2-5, with 7 bases lining up with TRBD2. The CDR3 is made up of 13 amino acids. V was clipped by 4 bases and J by 5 bases; unmatched bases: 7. Germline V CDR1 and CDR2: SQVTM, ANQGSEA. The CDR3 nucleotides are TGCAGCGTTGGGCGGGAGACACGGGAGACCCAGTACTTC. Its translation: CSVGRETRETQYF.